This T cell receptor beta chain was recorded in a study of long-term antiretroviral therapy in people with HIV. Findings and caveats of the study: After ART, diversity increased yet remained lower than transplant donor controls.

V was trimmed by 3 bases and J by 3 bases, leaving 11 bases between them. This CDR3 contains 14 residues. Sequencing used immunoSEQ v3.0 at survey level. Sequencing was directed toward about 40,000-50,000 T-cell genomes in each sample. Using immunoSEQ multiplex PCR, the repertoire was profiled, and TCRdb retains in-frame clones only, with some absent. This table has tens of thousands of clones, approximately 88% appearing once. About this clone itself: Antigen: not known.

Inclusion required at least two post-ART and at least one pre-ART PBMC samples. Held in samples before DNA extraction were about 0.85-10 million cryopreserved PBMC. The sample consisted of unsorted PBMCs, taken about 4.3 years after starting antiretroviral therapy. The TCR originated in a young man with HIV. The rearrangement uses TRBV23-1 and TRBJ2-5; D could derive from TRBD1 or TRBD2 (5 bases each). TRBV23-1 is sorted into the ORF group, with uncertain function. CDR3: CASSHPVGEETQYF. In DNA, the CDR3 is TGCGCCAGCAGTCATCCGGTGGGGGAAGAGACCCAGTACTTC.